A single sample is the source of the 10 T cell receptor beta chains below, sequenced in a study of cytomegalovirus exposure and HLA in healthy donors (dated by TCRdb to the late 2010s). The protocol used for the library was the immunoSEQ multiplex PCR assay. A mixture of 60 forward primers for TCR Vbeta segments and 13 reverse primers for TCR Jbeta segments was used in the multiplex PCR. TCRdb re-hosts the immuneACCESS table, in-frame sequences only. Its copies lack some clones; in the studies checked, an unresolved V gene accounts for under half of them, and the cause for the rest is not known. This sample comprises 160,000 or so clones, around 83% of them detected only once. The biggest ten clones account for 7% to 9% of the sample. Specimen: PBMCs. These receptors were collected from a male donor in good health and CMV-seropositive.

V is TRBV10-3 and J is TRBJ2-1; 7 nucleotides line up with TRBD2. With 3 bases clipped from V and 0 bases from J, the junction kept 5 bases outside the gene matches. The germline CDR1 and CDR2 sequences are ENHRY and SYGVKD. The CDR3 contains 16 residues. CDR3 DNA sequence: TGTGCCATCAGTGATCCTTCGGGGGGCTCCTACAATGAGCAGTTCTTC. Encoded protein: CAISDPSGGSYNEQFF.

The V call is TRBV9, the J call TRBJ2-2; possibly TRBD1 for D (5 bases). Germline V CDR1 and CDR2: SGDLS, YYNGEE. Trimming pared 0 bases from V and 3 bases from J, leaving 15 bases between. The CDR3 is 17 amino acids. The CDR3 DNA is TGTGCCAGCAGCGTAGGTGGGGCAACCGGGTACACCGGGGAGCTGTTTTTT. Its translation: CASSVGGATGYTGELFF.

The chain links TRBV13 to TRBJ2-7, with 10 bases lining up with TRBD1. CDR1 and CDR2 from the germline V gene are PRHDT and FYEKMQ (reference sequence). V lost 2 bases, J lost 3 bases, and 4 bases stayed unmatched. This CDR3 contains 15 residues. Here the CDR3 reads CASSLQDRGNYEQYF. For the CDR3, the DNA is TGTGCCAGCAGCTTACAGGACAGGGGGAACTACGAGCAGTACTTC.

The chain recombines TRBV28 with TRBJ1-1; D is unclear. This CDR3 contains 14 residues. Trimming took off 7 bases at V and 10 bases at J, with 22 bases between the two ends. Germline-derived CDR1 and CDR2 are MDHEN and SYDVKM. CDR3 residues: CASTSSVFRRGAFF. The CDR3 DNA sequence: TGTGCCAGCACCTCCTCAGTTTTTAGGCGCGGAGCTTTCTTT.

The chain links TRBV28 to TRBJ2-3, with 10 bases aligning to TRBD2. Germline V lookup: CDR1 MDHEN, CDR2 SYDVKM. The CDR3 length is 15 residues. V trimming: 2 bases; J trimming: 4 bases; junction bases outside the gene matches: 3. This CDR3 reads CASSLQGTSADTQYF. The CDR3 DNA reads TGTGCCAGCAGTTTACAGGGGACTAGCGCAGATACGCAGTATTTT.

The CDR3 region has the DNA TGTGCCAGTAGTCCCGGAAGGGGTCCGGAGACCCAGTACTTC. Amino acid sequence: CASSPGRGPETQYF. The chain uses TRBV19 and TRBJ2-5; perhaps TRBD1 as D (5 bases). The CDR3 consists of 14 residues. Germline-derived CDR1 and CDR2 are LNHDA and SQIVND (reference sequence). V lost 5 bases and J 5 bases, leaving 15 bases between the germline ends.

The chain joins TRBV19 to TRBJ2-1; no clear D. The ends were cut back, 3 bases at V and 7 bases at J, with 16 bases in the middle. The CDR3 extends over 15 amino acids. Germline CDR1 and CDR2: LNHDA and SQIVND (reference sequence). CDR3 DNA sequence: TGTGCCAGTAGTATTCGGCGGTATGAGGTGAATGAGCAGTTCTTC. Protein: CASSIRRYEVNEQFF.

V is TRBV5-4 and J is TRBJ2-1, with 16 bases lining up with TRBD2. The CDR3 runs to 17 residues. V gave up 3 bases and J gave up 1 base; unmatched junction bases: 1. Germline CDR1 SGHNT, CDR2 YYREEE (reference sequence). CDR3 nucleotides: TGTGCCAGCAGCTCGGGACTAGCGGGGGGGTCCTACAATGAGCAGTTCTTC. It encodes CASSSGLAGGSYNEQFF. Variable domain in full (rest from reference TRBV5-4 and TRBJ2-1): ETGVTQSPTHLIKTRGQQVTLRCSSQSGHNTVSWYQQALGQGPQFIFQYYREEENGRGNFPPRFSGLQFPNYSSELNVNALELDDSALYLCASSSGLAGGSYNEQFFGPGTRLTVL.

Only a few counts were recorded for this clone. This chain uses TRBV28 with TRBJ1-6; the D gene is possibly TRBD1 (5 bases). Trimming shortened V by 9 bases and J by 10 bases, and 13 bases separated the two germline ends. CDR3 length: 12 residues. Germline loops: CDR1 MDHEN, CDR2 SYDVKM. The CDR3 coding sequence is TGTGCCAGTATTGGGGCGAGCTCACCCCTCCACTTT. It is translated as CASIGASSPLHF. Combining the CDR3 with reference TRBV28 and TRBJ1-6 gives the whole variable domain DVKVTQSSRYLVKRTGEKVFLECVQDMDHENMFWYRQDPGLGLRLIYFSYDVKMKEKGDIPEGYSVSREKKERFSLILESASTNQTSMYLCASIGASSPLHFGNGTRLTVT.

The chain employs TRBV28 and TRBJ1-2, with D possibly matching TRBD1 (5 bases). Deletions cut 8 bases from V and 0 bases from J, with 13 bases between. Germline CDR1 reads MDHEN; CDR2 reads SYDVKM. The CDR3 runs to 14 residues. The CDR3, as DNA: TGTGCCAGCGCCGGACAAGCCTCTAACTATGGCTACACCTTC. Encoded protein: CASAGQASNYGYTF.